This T cell receptor beta chain was sequenced for a study of T cells in narcolepsy. Using immunoSEQ multiplex PCR, the repertoire was profiled, and TCRdb retains in-frame clones only, with some absent. Altogether about 40,000 clones are present, approximately 88% being singletons, with the ten largest covering less than 1.5%. Germline lookup yields CDR1 SEHNR and CDR2 FQNEAQ (reference sequence). The CDR3 covers 14 residues. V dropped 5 bases and J dropped 13; count of bases not matched to a gene: 6. The sequencing sample was made of CD45RA- memory CD4+ T cells from PBMCs. This receptor was taken from a human donor with narcolepsy. The chain links TRBV7-9 to TRBJ1-6; 12 bases fit TRBD1. The DNA of the CDR3 is TGTGCCAGCAGCCTGTCGGGACAGGGGGCCCCCCTCCACTTT. This translates into CASSLSGQGAPLHF. Drawing the rest from reference TRBV7-9 and TRBJ1-6, the complete variable domain is DTGVSQNPRHKITKRGQNVTFRCDPISEHNRLYWYRQTLGQGPEFLTYFQNEAQLEKSRLLSDRFSAERPKGSFSTLEIQRTEQGDSAMYLCASSLSGQGAPLHFGNGTRLTVT.